This TCR beta chain is from a study of Tregs in tolerant kidney transplant recipients (dated by TCRdb to between 2018 and 2021). Concerning the study at large: The study applied TCRbeta sequencing to find donor-specific regulatory T cells before combined kidney and bone marrow transplantation and then followed those same cells after transplant. Several methods of expanding Tregs specific for an allogeneic donor were compared by TCRbeta repertoire sequencing in 3 healthy controls.

Overall study results and their limits: Biological reproducibility was not directly assessed, although technical replication error appeared to be minimal. Expanding Tregs with activated donor B cells appeared to identify the most biologically relevant and donor-specific TCRbeta repertoire. The study was constrained by small patient numbers, and validation of the findings is required in larger populations and under other immunosuppression protocols.

Thawed PBMCs were FACS-sorted into unstimulated Tregs (CD4+CD25+CD127-), CD4+ non-Tregs (CD4+CD25-), CD4 cells and CD8 cells. Blood from healthy controls was obtained either from healthy volunteers or as purchased buffy coats. Healthy control blood was processed to PBMCs by Ficoll density gradient and cryopreserved, and patient PBMCs were collected before and after transplant. In the case of this clone: Its antigen remains undetermined. Base qualities are not provided; no much larger clone lies one nucleotide away.

V trim: 2 bases; J trim: 6 bases; unmatched bases: 14. The CDR3 starts with the cysteine, ends with the phenylalanine, and has 17 residues. Only the CDR3 portion is preserved as DNA: 51 bases, with reading frame beginning at the first base. CDR1 and CDR2, per the germline V gene, are MGHRA and YSYEKL. For TCRbeta CDR3 sequencing, genomic DNA from the sorted cells was extracted using the QIAGEN DNeasy Blood and Tissue Kit. High-throughput TCRbeta CDR3 sequencing, which included PCR amplification with bias correction and internal controls, was done commercially through immunoSEQ. The study's own analysis went as follows. A unique productive TCRbeta sequence was defined by the CDR3 nucleotide sequence when primers matched, and otherwise by the CDR3 amino acid sequence together with the Vbeta and Jbeta genes. To correct for sorting error, sequences found in more than one sorted population at a frequency ratio of 2:1 or less were discarded, and the remaining shared sequences were assigned to the population with the higher frequency. Sequences were defined as donor-reactive when expanded at least 5-fold in CFSE-low cells versus unstimulated cells and present at a frequency of at least 0.01% in CFSE-low cells. Jensen-Shannon divergence calculated on the top 100 TCRbeta sequences ranked by frequency was used to measure repertoire divergence. When a sample had multiple sequencing runs, each run was corrected for sorting error separately and the runs were then pooled. TCRdb stores this immuneACCESS table with in-frame sequences only. Part of the clones is absent; in the studies checked, under half of the shortfall reflects unresolved V genes, and no reason is known for the rest. The V and J calls and clone size were taken over from that table, and D and trimming were inferred from the DNA. The sample table records 110,000 or so clones; approximately 90% of these occur just once. The top ten clones comprise approximately 0.54% of the sample.

Sequencing used CD4+ T cells from blood. The clonotype comes from a human donor in good health. Rearrangement joined TRBV4-1 to TRBJ2-3; 7 bases in the junction line up with TRBD1. For the CDR3, the sequence is CASSQTTGTVGLDTQYF. The nucleotide sequence is TGCGCCAGCAGCCAAACAACCGGGACAGTAGGTTTGGATACGCAGTATTTT.